These 25 T cell receptor beta chains were sequenced from one sample in a study of Graves' ophthalmopathy and Graves' hyperthyroidism. Amplification from RNA transcripts yielded the TCR beta CDR3 regions. First-round RT-PCR used HTBI primers; second-round multiplex PCR followed. TCRdb re-derived calls from the multiplex PCR reads in MiXCR, one entry per CDR3 protein. The sample has about 380,000 distinct CDR3 sequences; just over 15% are singletons. The sample consisted of peripheral blood. These receptors were collected from a woman between 18 and 29 years old with stable Graves' hyperthyroidism.

By sample share, this clonotype is large. The chain has TRBV20-1 and TRBJ1-5; D is undetermined. There are 14 residues in the CDR3. CDR1 is DFQATT and CDR2 is SNEGSKA in the germline V gene (reference sequence). V dropped 2 bases and J dropped 6 bases, with 14 bases sitting between them. This chain's CDR3 is CSARTGSGGQPQHF. Written as DNA, the CDR3 is TGCAGTGCTAGAACCGGGTCCGGAGGTCAGCCCCAGCATTTT.

Concerning this clonotype: A much larger clone lies one base from this, so it may be a read error. The chain is built from TRBV9 and TRBJ1-1; 7 nucleotides match TRBD1. Germline V gene data show CDR1 as SGDLS and CDR2 as YYNGEE. Trimming at V came to 0 bases and at J to 0 bases, leaving 5 bases not matched to a gene. This CDR3 has 16 residues. This CDR3 is CASSVGRGRMNTEAFF. The DNA for the CDR3 is TGTGCCAGCAGCGTAGGTAGGGGGCGAATGAACACTGAAGCTTTCTTT.

This clonotype was picked up many times. This sequence joins TRBV6-5 and TRBJ1-2, with D uncertain. Trimming stripped 7 bases from V and 4 bases from J, with 13 bases between. The germline gives CDR1 MNHEY, CDR2 SVGAGI. The CDR3 sequence is 13 residues long. CDR3 residues: CASIAPAAYGYTF. The CDR3 nucleotides are TGTGCCAGCATCGCGCCCGCAGCCTATGGCTACACCTTC.

This clonotype was counted many times. CDR3 loop: CAISESTNSPLHF. CDR3 DNA sequence: TGTGCCATCAGTGAGTCGACGAATTCACCCCTCCACTTT. The chain carries TRBV10-3 and TRBJ1-6; D is ambiguous. Germline values: CDR1 ENHRY, CDR2 SYGVKD. V was pared by 0 bases and J by 7 bases, with 4 bases between. This CDR3 has 13 residues.

This clonotype was seen at least ten times. The chain recombines TRBV6-2 or TRBV6-3 with TRBJ1-1, with D perhaps TRBD1 (6 bases). Trimming took off 2 bases at V and 1 base at J, with 11 bases between the two ends. The CDR3 is made up of 15 amino acids. Germline values: CDR1 MNHEY, CDR2 SVGEGT. This CDR3 is CASSYVGAANTEAFF. Written as DNA, the CDR3 is TGTGCCAGCAGTTACGTGGGGGCTGCGAACACTGAAGCTTTCTTT.

This clonotype was found many times. The CDR3 nucleotides read TGCAGTGCTATCAGGGGTTCTGGGGACTATGGCTACACCTTC. As protein: CSAIRGSGDYGYTF. J is TRBJ1-2 and V is TRBV20-1; a possible D gene is TRBD1 (6 bases). Trimming pared 4 bases from V and 3 bases from J, leaving 15 bases between. The CDR3 totals 14 residues. CDR1 and CDR2 from the germline V gene are DFQATT and SNEGSKA (reference sequence).

V and J are TRBV28 and TRBJ2-7; possibly TRBD2 for D (6 bases). Germline loops: CDR1 MDHEN, CDR2 SYDVKM. The CDR3 is made up of 12 amino acids. Trimming pared 10 bases from V and 3 bases from J, leaving 13 bases between. This CDR3 reads CATRGRNYEQYF. In DNA, the CDR3 is TGTGCCACCCGGGGGAGAAACTACGAGCAGTACTTC.

This clonotype was recorded once. The V gene is TRBV15, the J gene TRBJ1-2, with D perhaps TRBD1 (5 bases). Germline CDR1 reads LNHNV; CDR2 reads YYDKDF (reference sequence). The length of the CDR3 is 14 residues. The ends were cut back, 4 bases at V and 6 bases at J, with 15 bases in the middle. For the CDR3, the DNA is TGTGCCACCAGCATGGGGGGGTGGCAAGATGGCTACACCTTC. It specifies CATSMGGWQDGYTF.

A few counts support this clonotype. An end of the junction differs from the germline gene, which may be a read error. This chain joins TRBV5-1 and TRBJ2-4; 13 bases are shared with TRBD2. CDR3 length equals 15 residues. Germline loops: CDR1 SGHRS, CDR2 YFSETQ. CDR3 residues: CASSLATSGGDIKYF. The DNA of the CDR3 is TGCGCCAGCAGCTTGGCTACTAGCGGGGGGGACATTAAGTACTTC.

This clonotype was observed at least ten times. This chain joins TRBV28 and TRBJ1-5; a possible D gene is TRBD1 (5 bases). Germline V CDR1 and CDR2: MDHEN, SYDVKM. The CDR3 is 16 residues long. Trimming removed 10 bases at V and 1 base at J, with 20 bases between. The CDR3 DNA follows: TGTGCCACCCGGAATGGAGGGGTCCGAAGCAATCAGCCCCAGCATTTT. Amino acid sequence: CATRNGGVRSNQPQHF.

At least ten counts were recorded for this clonotype. The chain joins TRBV12-3 or TRBV12-4 to TRBJ1-2; 9 nucleotides match TRBD1. V shed 6 bases, J shed 6 bases, and the junction held 8 bases outside the gene matches. The CDR3 is made up of 14 amino acids. The CDR3 nucleotides read TGTGCCAGCAGATCGGGACAGGGTGAAGATGGCTACACCTTC. Amino acid sequence: CASRSGQGEDGYTF.

This clonotype was counted at least ten times. V gene TRBV7-2 combines with J gene TRBJ1-3; D ambiguous. The germline gives CDR1 SGHTA, CDR2 FQGNSA. Deletions cut 0 bases from V and 4 bases from J, with 10 bases between. This CDR3 spans 15 amino acids. Here the CDR3 DNA reads TGTGCCAGCAGCTTAGCGGAACGTTTCGGAAACACCATATATTTT. It codes for CASSLAERFGNTIYF.

This clonotype was detected a few times. The V call is TRBV4-1, the J call TRBJ2-5; the D gene is possibly TRBD1 (6 bases). Deletions cut 0 bases from V and 7 bases from J, with 15 bases between. Germline V CDR1 and CDR2: MGHRA, YSYEKL. The CDR3 has 15 residues. The CDR3: CASSQEGAVAGTQYF. In nucleotides, the CDR3 is TGCGCCAGCAGCCAAGAGGGGGCGGTGGCGGGGACCCAGTACTTC.

The gene calls are TRBV20-1 and TRBJ2-5; 7 bases fit TRBD1. The germline gives CDR1 DFQATT, CDR2 SNEGSKA (reference sequence). With V trimmed by 6 bases and J by 0 bases, 13 bases remained unmatched. CDR3 length: 16 amino acids. CDR3 nucleotide sequence: TGCAGTGCCGTAGCCCACGGGACAGAAAACCAAGAGACCCAGTACTTC. Its translation: CSAVAHGTENQETQYF.

Comment on this clonotype: A much larger clone lies a single base off, so this may be a read error. This is likely a read error, given that the CDR3 carries no conserved phenylalanine or tryptophan at its end. The chain links TRBV2 to TRBJ2-2, with a possible D match to TRBD2 (5 bases). The germline V gene has CDR1 SNHLY and CDR2 FYNNEI. The CDR3 runs to 15 residues. V shed 1 base and J shed 4 bases, with 10 bases lying between them. The CDR3 loop reads CASSEVPAATGELFV. CDR3 bases: TGTGCCAGCAGTGAAGTCCCAGCGGCCACCGGGGAGCTGTTTGTT.

This clonotype was seen repeatedly, ten times or more. The gene calls are TRBV6-5 and TRBJ1-1; D is perhaps TRBD1 (6 bases). The CDR3 contains 13 residues. Germline lookup yields CDR1 MNHEY and CDR2 SVGAGI. V was clipped by 6 bases and J by 0 bases, with 8 bases between them. CDR3 sequence: CASRGGLNTEAFF. In nucleotides, the CDR3 is TGTGCCAGCAGAGGGGGGTTGAACACTGAAGCTTTCTTT.

With regard to this clonotype: Germline and junction disagree at one end, which may indicate a read error. The chain recombines TRBV3-1 with TRBJ2-2, with 7 nucleotides matching TRBD2. Per the germline V gene, CDR1 is LGHDT and CDR2 is YNNKEL (reference sequence). The CDR3 runs to 12 residues. CDR3: CASSPSGEALCF. Here the CDR3 DNA reads TGTGCCAGCAGCCCCAGCGGGGAAGCGCTGTGTTTT.

The chain combines TRBV20-1 with TRBJ2-2; D call uncertain. The CDR3 covers 13 residues. CDR1 DFQATT and CDR2 SNEGSKA come from the germline V gene (reference sequence). Trimming took off 4 bases at V and 5 bases at J, with 11 bases between the two ends. The CDR3 spells CSATPRRTGELFF. The DNA for the CDR3 is TGCAGTGCTACCCCTAGGAGAACCGGGGAGCTGTTTTTT.

In its sample, this clonotype was seen many times. The rearrangement links TRBV12-3 or TRBV12-4 to TRBJ2-7; D might be TRBD1 or TRBD2, each matching 5 bases. The CDR3 totals 14 residues. V was cut by 6 bases and J by 3 bases, with 15 bases left in between. Here the CDR3 DNA reads TGTGCCAGCAGCTCCGGGACGGCGCTCTACGAGCAGTACTTC. This sequence encodes CASSSGTALYEQYF.

In this sample, this clonotype turned up many times. The V and J genes are TRBV6-5 and TRBJ1-2; TRBD1 matches 7 bases. Germline V gene lookup returns CDR1 MNHEY and CDR2 SVGAGI. J was trimmed by 5 bases and V by 5 bases; bases with no gene match: 14. The CDR3 runs to 16 residues. The CDR3 loop reads CASSQGRDSLLYGYTF. In DNA, the CDR3 is TGTGCCAGCAGTCAGGGACGGGACAGCTTACTTTATGGCTACACCTTC.

This clonotype was seen repeatedly, ten times or more. V gene TRBV3-1 combines with J gene TRBJ1-5; unclear D gene. In germline, CDR1 is LGHDT, CDR2 YNNKEL (reference sequence). Between the trimmed V and J ends, which lost 1 base and 3 bases, there was a span of 10 bases. The CDR3 consists of 15 residues. This chain's CDR3 is CASSQGFRDNQPQHF. The CDR3 DNA reads as TGTGCCAGCAGCCAAGGGTTCCGGGACAATCAGCCCCAGCATTTT.

This clonotype was detected many times. The chain combines TRBV6-1 with TRBJ2-7, with D perhaps TRBD1 or TRBD2 (5 bases each). In germline, CDR1 is MNHNS, CDR2 SASEGT. This CDR3 has 14 residues. Trimming left V 6 bases short and J 3 bases short, with 15 bases between. The CDR3 loop is CASREWDRNYEQYF. The CDR3 bases are TGTGCCAGCAGAGAGTGGGACCGCAACTACGAGCAGTACTTC.

This clonotype was seen ten or more times. This rearrangement joins TRBV11-2 to TRBJ2-5, with TRBD2 matching over 14 bases. The CDR3 spans 15 residues. CDR1 and CDR2 from the germline V gene are SGHAT and FQNNGV. With 5 bases clipped from V and 4 bases from J, the junction kept 3 bases outside the gene matches. CDR3 DNA: TGTGCCAGCAGCGGGACTAGCGGGGGAGTAGAGACCCAGTACTTC. It yields the protein CASSGTSGGVETQYF.

At least ten counts were recorded for this clonotype. The junction differs from germline at one of its ends, possibly a read error. The V gene is TRBV6-1, the J gene TRBJ2-7; unclear D gene. Germline V gene lookup returns CDR1 MNHNS and CDR2 SASEGT. The CDR3 has 14 residues. CDR3 region: CASSEAGRIYERYF. CDR3 nucleotides: TGTGCCAGCAGTGAAGCAGGGCGGATCTACGAGCGGTACTTC.

This chain uses TRBV6-2 or TRBV6-3 with TRBJ1-2; 7 bases are shared with TRBD1. Looked up from germline, CDR1 is MNHEY and CDR2 is SVGEGT. V dropped 2 bases and J dropped 4; count of bases not matched to a gene: 4. The CDR3 runs 14 residues. CDR3 sequence reads: CASSYARTGYGYTF. For the CDR3, the DNA is TGTGCCAGCAGTTACGCCCGGACAGGCTATGGCTACACCTTC.